A single sample gave rise to the 9 T cell receptor beta chains below, sequenced in a study of OX40 agonist ivuxolimab in advanced cancers. This table comes from immunoSEQ multiplex PCR, and its TCRdb copy is limited to in-frame clones, with some not included. Seen here are 25,000 to 30,000 clones, around nine tenths observed once, and the top ten hold approximately 19%. The sample consisted of CD4+ or CD8+ T cells sorted from blood, taken in a trial of the OX40 agonist ivuxolimab. The receptors stem from an adult with an advanced solid tumor such as melanoma, head and neck, liver or kidney cancer.

The chain recombines TRBV6-1 with TRBJ2-3; 9 nucleotides agree with TRBD2. CDR1 and CDR2 from the germline V gene are MNHNS and SASEGT. The CDR3 runs to 15 residues. Trimming cost V 6 bases and J 2 bases; bases outside gene matches: 6. CDR3 sequence (DNA): TGTGCCAGCAGCCTGATAGCGGGGGACACAGATACGCAGTATTTT. Amino acids: CASSLIAGDTDTQYF.

This clone appeared a single time. The V call is TRBV5-4, the J call TRBJ2-1, with a weak D call TRBD1 (5 bases). Trimming shortened V by 4 bases and J by 8 bases, and 10 bases separated the two germline ends. The CDR3 consists of 12 residues. CDR1 is SGHNT, CDR2 YYREEE, per germline (reference sequence). The CDR3 DNA reads TGTGCCAGCAGCAGGGGTAGGGATGAGCAGTTCTTC. This encodes CASSRGRDEQFF.

The V call is TRBV7-2, the J call TRBJ2-7; TRBD2 matches at 14 bases. The length of the CDR3 is 19 residues. CDR1 SGHTA and CDR2 FQGNSA come from the germline V gene. Trimming removed 1 base from V and 6 bases from J; junction bases left unmatched: 14. CDR3 sequence: CASSLVGPLGLAGGSEQYF. In DNA, the CDR3 is TGTGCCAGCAGCTTAGTGGGCCCTCTTGGACTAGCGGGAGGCAGCGAGCAGTACTTC.

The chain recombines TRBV15 with TRBJ2-5, with unresolved D. This CDR3 region has 12 residues. CDR1 and CDR2 from the germline V gene are LNHNV and YYDKDF (reference sequence). Trimming removed 7 bases from V and 4 bases from J, with 10 bases in between. For the CDR3, the DNA is TGTGCCACCAACTCCCCCCGAGAGACCCAGTACTTC. Encoded protein: CATNSPRETQYF.

This clone was picked up one time. This chain joins TRBV2 and TRBJ2-1; 7 bases fit TRBD2. Per the germline V gene, CDR1 is SNHLY and CDR2 is FYNNEI. Losses at the gene ends were 3 bases for V and 1 base for J; bases not matched to a gene: 3. The CDR3 loop spans 15 amino acids. In DNA form, the CDR3 reads TGTGCCAGCAGTGACAGCGGGATTTCCTACAATGAGCAGTTCTTC. It encodes CASSDSGISYNEQFF.

This sequence joins TRBV15 and TRBJ2-3; 8 bases are a match to TRBD2. J gave up 1 base and V 1 base, and 4 bases lay outside the gene matches. CDR3 size: 16 residues. Germline V CDR1 and CDR2: LNHNV, YYDKDF (reference sequence). CDR3 in amino acids: CATSRGREVRTDTQYF. For the CDR3, the DNA is TGTGCCACCAGCAGAGGGCGGGAGGTACGCACAGATACGCAGTATTTT.

V and J are TRBV5-6 and TRBJ2-7; 9 bases are a match to TRBD2. CDR3 length: 16 residues. The junction had 7 bases not matched to a gene; V was cut back by 1 base and J by 2 bases. Germline assignment: CDR1 SGHDT and CDR2 YYEEEE. As DNA, the CDR3 is TGTGCCAGCAGCTTGACCATGACTAGCGGAACCTACGAGCAGTACTTC. Its protein product is CASSLTMTSGTYEQYF.

The chain recombines TRBV5-6 with TRBJ2-7, with a tentative D call TRBD2 (6 bases). This CDR3 contains 12 residues. The germline V gene has CDR1 SGHDT and CDR2 YYEEEE. V lost 7 bases and J 3 bases, leaving 11 bases between the germline ends. The chain's CDR3 is CASGPGDYEQYF. The CDR3 DNA reads TGTGCCAGCGGCCCGGGGGACTACGAGCAGTACTTC.

CDR3 sequence reads: CASSGGGRVGTEAFF. The CDR3 DNA sequence: TGTGCCAGCAGTGGGGGGGGTAGGGTAGGCACTGAAGCTTTCTTT. The V call is TRBV6-5, the J call TRBJ1-1, with TRBD1 as a possible D gene (5 bases). The CDR3 extends over 15 amino acids. Germline V lookup: CDR1 MNHEY, CDR2 SVGAGI. V was pared by 5 bases and J by 4 bases, with 17 bases between.